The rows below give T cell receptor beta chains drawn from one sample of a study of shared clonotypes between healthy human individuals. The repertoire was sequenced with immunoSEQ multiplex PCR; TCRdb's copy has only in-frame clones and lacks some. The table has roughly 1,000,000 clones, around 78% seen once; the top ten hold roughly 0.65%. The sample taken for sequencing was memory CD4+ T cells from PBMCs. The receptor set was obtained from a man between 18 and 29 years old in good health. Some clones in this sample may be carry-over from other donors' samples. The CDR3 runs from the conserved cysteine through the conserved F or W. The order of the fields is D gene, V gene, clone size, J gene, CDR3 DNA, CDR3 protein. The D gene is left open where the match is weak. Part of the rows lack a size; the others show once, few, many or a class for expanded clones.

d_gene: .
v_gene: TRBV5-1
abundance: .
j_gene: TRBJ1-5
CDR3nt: TGCGCCAGCAGCTTGGGGGAGATGAGGGGACAGCCCCAGCATTTT
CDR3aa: CASSLGEMRGQPQHF

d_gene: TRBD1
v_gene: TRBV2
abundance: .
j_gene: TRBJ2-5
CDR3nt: TGTGCCAGCAGGTCCGGGACAGGGCAAGAGACCCAGTACTTC
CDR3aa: CASRSGTGQETQYF

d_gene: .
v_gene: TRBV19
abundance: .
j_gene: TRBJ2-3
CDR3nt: TGTGCCAGTAGCTTGAGCAGGGGCACAGATACGCAGTATTTT
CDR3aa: CASSLSRGTDTQYF

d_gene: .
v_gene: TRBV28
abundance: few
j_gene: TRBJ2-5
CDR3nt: TGTGCCAGCAGTTTATCCCGGCCGGCCCGGAAGACCCAGTACTTC
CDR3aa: CASSLSRPARKTQYF

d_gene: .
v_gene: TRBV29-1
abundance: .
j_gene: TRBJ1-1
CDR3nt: TGCAGCGTAAACTACAGGGTAAACACTGAAGCTTTCTTT
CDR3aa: CSVNYRVNTEAFF

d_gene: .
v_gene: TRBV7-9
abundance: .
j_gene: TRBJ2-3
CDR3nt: TGTGCCAGCAGCCCCATTCGGGGGGCGGGCACAGATACGCAGTATTTT
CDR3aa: CASSPIRGAGTDTQYF

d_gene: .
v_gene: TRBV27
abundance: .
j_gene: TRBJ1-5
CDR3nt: TGTGCCAGCAGTTCCTACGGGACCAGGGCTTATCAGCCCCAGCATTTT
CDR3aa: CASSSYGTRAYQPQHF

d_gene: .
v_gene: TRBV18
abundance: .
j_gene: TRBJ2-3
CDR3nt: TGTGCCAGCTCACCATCCACTCTTGCCACAGATACGCAGTATTTT
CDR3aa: CASSPSTLATDTQYF

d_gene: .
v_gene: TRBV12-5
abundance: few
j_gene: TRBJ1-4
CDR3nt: TGTGCTAGTGGACATTACAGGTTTAGGAATGAAAAACTGTTTTTT
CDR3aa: CASGHYRFRNEKLFF

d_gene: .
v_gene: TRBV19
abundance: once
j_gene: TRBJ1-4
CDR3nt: TGTGCCAGTAGTCCGACAGGAGTTCCTAATGAAAAACTGTTTTTT
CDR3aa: CASSPTGVPNEKLFF

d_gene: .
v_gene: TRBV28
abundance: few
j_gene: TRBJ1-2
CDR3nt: TGTGCCAGCAGTCGAACAGCTGACTATGGCTACACCTTC
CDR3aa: CASSRTADYGYTF

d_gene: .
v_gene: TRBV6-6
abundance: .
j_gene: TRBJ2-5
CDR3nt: TGTGCCAGTGCCGGGGCGCAAGAGACCCAGTACTTC
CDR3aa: CASAGAQETQYF

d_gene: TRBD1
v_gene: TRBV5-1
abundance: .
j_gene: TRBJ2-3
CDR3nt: TGCGCCAGCAGCCTAACAGGGGGAGCGGCGGGTACGCAGTATTTT
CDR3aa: CASSLTGGAAGTQYF

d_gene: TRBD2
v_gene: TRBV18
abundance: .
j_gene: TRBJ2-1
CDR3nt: TGTGCCAGCTCACTTAGCGGGAGGGACCTCAATGAGCAGTTCTTC
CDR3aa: CASSLSGRDLNEQFF

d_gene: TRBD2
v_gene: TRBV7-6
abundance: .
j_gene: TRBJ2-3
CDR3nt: TGTGCCAGCACCGAGGTGGCGGCGGGGGCAGATACGCAGTATTTT
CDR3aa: CASTEVAAGADTQYF

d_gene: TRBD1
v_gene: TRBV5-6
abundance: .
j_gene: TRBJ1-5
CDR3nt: TGTGCCAGCAGCATGGGACAGGGGGCTCAGCCCCAGCATTTT
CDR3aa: CASSMGQGAQPQHF

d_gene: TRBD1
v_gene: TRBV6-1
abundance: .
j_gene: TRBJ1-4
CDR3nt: TGTGCCAGCAGCGATCGGGACAGCCCTAATGAAAAACTGTTTTTT
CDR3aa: CASSDRDSPNEKLFF

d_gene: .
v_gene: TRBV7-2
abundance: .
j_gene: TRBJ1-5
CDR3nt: TGTGCCAGCAGCCAGGGGAGCAATCAGCCCCAGCATTTT
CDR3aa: CASSQGSNQPQHF

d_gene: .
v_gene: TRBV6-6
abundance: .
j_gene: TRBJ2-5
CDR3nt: TGTGCCAGCAGTACCCCCCGGTGGCAAGAGACCCAGTACTTC
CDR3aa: CASSTPRWQETQYF

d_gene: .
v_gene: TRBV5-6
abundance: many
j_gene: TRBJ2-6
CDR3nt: TGTGCCAGCAGCTTGGGGCGGTCTGGGGCCAACGTCCTGACTTTC
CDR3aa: CASSLGRSGANVLTF

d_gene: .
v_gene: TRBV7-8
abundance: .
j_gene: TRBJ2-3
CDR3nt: TGTGCCAGCAGCTTAAATAGGGGCGCAGATACGCAGTATTTT
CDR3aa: CASSLNRGADTQYF

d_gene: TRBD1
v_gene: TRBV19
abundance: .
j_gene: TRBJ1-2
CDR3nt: TGTGCCAGTAGGCGGGACAGTAACTATGGCTACACCTTC
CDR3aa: CASRRDSNYGYTF

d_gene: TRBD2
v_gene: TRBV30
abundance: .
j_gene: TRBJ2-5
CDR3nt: TGTGCCTGGAGTAGAAGCTTAGCGGGAACGGAGACCCAGTACTTC
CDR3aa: CAWSRSLAGTETQYF

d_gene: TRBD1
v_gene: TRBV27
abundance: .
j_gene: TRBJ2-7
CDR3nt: TGTGCCAGCAGTCCATCCGGACAGGGTGACAGGTACGAGCAGTACTTC
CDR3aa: CASSPSGQGDRYEQYF

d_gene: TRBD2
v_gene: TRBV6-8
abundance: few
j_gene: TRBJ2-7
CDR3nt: TGTGCCAGCAGTTACCTTGGGACTAGCGGGACCCATGAGCCCTACGAGCAGTACTTC
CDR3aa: CASSYLGTSGTHEPYEQYF

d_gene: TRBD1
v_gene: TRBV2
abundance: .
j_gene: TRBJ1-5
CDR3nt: TGTGCCAGCAGTTCCGGACAGGTGGGCAATCAGCCCCAGCATTTT
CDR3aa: CASSSGQVGNQPQHF

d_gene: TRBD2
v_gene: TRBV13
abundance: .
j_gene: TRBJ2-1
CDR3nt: TGTGCCAGCAGCTTACGGAGCGGGAGGTTACATGAGCAGTTCTTC
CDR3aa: CASSLRSGRLHEQFF

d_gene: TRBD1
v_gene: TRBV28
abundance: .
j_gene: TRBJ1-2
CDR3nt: TGTGCCAGCAGGAGACAGGGGGGCCACTATGGCTACACCTTC
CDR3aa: CASRRQGGHYGYTF

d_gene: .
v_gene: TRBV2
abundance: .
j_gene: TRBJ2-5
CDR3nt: TGTGCCAGCACAGCGACAAGGGGGGAGACCCAGTACTTC
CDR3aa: CASTATRGETQYF

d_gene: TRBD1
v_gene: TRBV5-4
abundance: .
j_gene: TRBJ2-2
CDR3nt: TGTGCCAGCAGCCCAGGACAGGGTCGGACAAAAGGGGAGCTGTTTTTT
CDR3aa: CASSPGQGRTKGELFF

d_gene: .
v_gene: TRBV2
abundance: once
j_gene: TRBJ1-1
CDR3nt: TGTGCCAGCAGTCGGGACCAGAACACTGAAGCTTTCTTT
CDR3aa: CASSRDQNTEAFF

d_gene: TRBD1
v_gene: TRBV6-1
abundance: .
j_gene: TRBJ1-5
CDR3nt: TGTGCCAGCAGCGGGAGACAGGGGAGTAATCAGCCCCAGCATTTT
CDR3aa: CASSGRQGSNQPQHF

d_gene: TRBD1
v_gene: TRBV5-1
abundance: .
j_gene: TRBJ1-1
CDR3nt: TGCGCCAGCAGCCGGACGACAGGGGTGGCTGAAGCTTTCTTT
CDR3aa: CASSRTTGVAEAFF

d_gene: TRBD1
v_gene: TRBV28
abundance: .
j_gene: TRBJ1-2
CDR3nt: TGTGCCAGCAGTACCTTGGGACAGGGGGGGAGCTATGGCTACACCTTC
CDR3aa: CASSTLGQGGSYGYTF

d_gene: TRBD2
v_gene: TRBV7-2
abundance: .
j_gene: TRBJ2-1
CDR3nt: TGTGCCAGCAGCTTAGGGACTAGTACCTACAATGAGCAGTTCTTC
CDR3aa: CASSLGTSTYNEQFF

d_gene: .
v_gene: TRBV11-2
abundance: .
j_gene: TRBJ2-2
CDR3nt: TGTGCCAGCAGGCCGCGGATTAACACCGGGGAGCTGTTTTTT
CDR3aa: CASRPRINTGELFF

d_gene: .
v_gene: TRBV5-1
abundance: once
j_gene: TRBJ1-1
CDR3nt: TGCGCCAGCAGCTTGACGGGACCGAGGAACGCTGAAGCTTTCTTT
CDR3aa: CASSLTGPRNAEAFF

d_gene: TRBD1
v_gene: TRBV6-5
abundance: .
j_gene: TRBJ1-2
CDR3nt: TGTGCCAGCAGTTACTCGAGCAGGGGGCCTTATGGCTACACCTTC
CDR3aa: CASSYSSRGPYGYTF

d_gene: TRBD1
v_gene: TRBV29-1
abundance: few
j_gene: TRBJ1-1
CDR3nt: TGCAGCGTGGGGACAGGGGGGAACACTGAAGCTTTCTTT
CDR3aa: CSVGTGGNTEAFF

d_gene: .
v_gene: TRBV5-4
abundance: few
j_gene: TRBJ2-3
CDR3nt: TGTGCCAGCAGCTACGGGGTTTGGGGGACAGATACGCAGTATTTT
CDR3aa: CASSYGVWGTDTQYF

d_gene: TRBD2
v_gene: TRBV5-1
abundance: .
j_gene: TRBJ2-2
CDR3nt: TGCGCCAGCAGCTTTCAAACGACTAGCTTAGACACCGGGGAGCTGTTTTTT
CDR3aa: CASSFQTTSLDTGELFF

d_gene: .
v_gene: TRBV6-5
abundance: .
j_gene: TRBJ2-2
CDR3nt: TGTGCCAGCGCACTGGCACTAACCTACACCGGGGAGCTGTTTTTT
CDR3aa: CASALALTYTGELFF

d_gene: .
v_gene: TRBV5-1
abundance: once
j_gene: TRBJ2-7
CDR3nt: TGCGCCAGCAGCTTAGGCGGGGCCTCCTACGAGCAGTACTTC
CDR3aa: CASSLGGASYEQYF

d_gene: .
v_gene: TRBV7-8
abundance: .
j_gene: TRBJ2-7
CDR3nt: TGTGCCAGCAGCTTAGGTTTTCGGCAGGGGGGCTACGAGCAGTACTTC
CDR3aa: CASSLGFRQGGYEQYF

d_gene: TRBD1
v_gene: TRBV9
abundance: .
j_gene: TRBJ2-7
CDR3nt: TGTGCCAGCAGCGCCCGCGGACAGGGGAACTCCTACGAGCAGTACTTC
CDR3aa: CASSARGQGNSYEQYF

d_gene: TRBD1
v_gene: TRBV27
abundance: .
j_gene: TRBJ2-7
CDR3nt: TGTGCCAGCAGTCGAAGTACGGCAGGGGGCCTTACCTTCTACGAGCAGTACTTC
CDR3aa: CASSRSTAGGLTFYEQYF

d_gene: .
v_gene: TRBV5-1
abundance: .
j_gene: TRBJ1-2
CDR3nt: TGCGCCAGCAGCTTGGACCCCAAAGGCTATGGCTACACCTTC
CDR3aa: CASSLDPKGYGYTF

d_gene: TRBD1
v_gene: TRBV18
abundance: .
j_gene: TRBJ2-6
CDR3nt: TGTGCCAGCTCACCTTGGACAGGGTCCTCTGGGGCCAACGTCCTGACTTTC
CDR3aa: CASSPWTGSSGANVLTF

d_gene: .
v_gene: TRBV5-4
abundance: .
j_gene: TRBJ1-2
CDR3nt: TGTGCCAGCAGCCAAGGGACGGGGCTTGGATCGGGCTACACCTTC
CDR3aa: CASSQGTGLGSGYTF

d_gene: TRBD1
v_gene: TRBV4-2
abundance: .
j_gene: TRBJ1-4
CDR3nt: TGTGCCAGCAGCCATTTAGGACAGGGCCTGAATGAAAAACTGTTTTTT
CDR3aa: CASSHLGQGLNEKLFF